Presented here are 14 T cell receptor beta chains from one specimen sequenced in a study of T cell responses to AZD1222 COVID-19 vaccine. The protocol was immunoSEQ multiplex PCR, while the TCRdb copy is restricted to in-frame clones and leaves out a portion. The table has around 120,000 clones, roughly 89% seen once. The sample here was peripheral blood, taken on day 0 of AZD1222 vaccination. These receptors came from an adult in good health.

The table lists this clone with a count of one. The chain links TRBV7-8 to TRBJ1-1, with TRBD1 matching over 8 bases. V lost 3 bases to trimming and J lost 0 bases; unmatched junction nucleotides: 3. There are 15 residues in the CDR3. CDR1 and CDR2 (germline): SGHVS, FQNEAQ. CDR3 sequence (DNA): TGTGCCAGCAGCTTGCCGGGACAGGTGAACACTGAAGCTTTCTTT. Protein sequence: CASSLPGQVNTEAFF. Variable domain in full (rest from reference TRBV7-8 and TRBJ1-1): GAGVSQSPRYKVAKRGQDVALRCDPISGHVSLFWYQQALGQGPEFLTYFQNEAQLDKSGLPSDRFFAERPEGSVSTLKIQRTQQEDSAVYLCASSLPGQVNTEAFFGQGTRLTVV.

V is TRBV28 and J is TRBJ2-2; D call uncertain. With 3 bases removed from V and 1 base from J, the gap between germline ends came to 12 bases. The CDR3 totals 16 residues. Germline CDR1 is MDHEN and CDR2 is SYDVKM. CDR3 in DNA: TGTGCCAGCAGTTTCCGGTCAGTGGGGAACACCGGGGAGCTGTTTTTT. It translates to CASSFRSVGNTGELFF.

V gene TRBV27 combines with J gene TRBJ2-2; tentative D call: TRBD1 (5 bases). Trimming pared 3 bases from V and 1 base from J, leaving 6 bases between. The CDR3 covers 14 residues. CDR1 and CDR2 from the germline V gene are MNHEY and SMNVEV (reference sequence). The CDR3 sequence is CASSLGLNTGELFF. The CDR3 nucleotides read TGTGCCAGCAGTTTGGGGCTGAACACCGGGGAGCTGTTTTTT.

This rearrangement joins TRBV5-1 to TRBJ1-2; 7 positions match TRBD1. The junction had 3 bases not matched to a gene; V was cut back by 1 base and J by 6 bases. Germline assignment: CDR1 SGHRS and CDR2 YFSETQ. This CDR3 is 13 amino acids long. The CDR3 DNA follows: TGCGCCAGCAGCTTGTTGCAGGGGGATGGCTACACCTTC. Translating it yields CASSLLQGDGYTF.

The CDR3: CASSYADSRRTQYF. CDR3 in DNA: TGTGCCAGCAGTTACGCGGACAGCCGAAGGACCCAGTACTTC. V is TRBV6-5 and J is TRBJ2-5; TRBD1 is a possible D gene (6 bases). Germline V gives CDR1 MNHEY, CDR2 SVGAGI. V was pared by 2 bases and J by 7 bases, with 14 bases between. The CDR3 covers 14 residues.

This sequence joins TRBV27 and TRBJ1-2; a weak D match, TRBD1 (6 bases). V shed 0 bases and J shed 8 bases, with 16 bases lying between them. The CDR3 totals 15 residues. The V gene's germline CDR1 is MNHEY and CDR2 SMNVEV (reference sequence). The CDR3 nucleotides read TGTGCCAGCAGTTTATCCCTTTCGGGGGGCAAGGGCTACACCTTC. This translates into CASSLSLSGGKGYTF.

V and J are TRBV30 and TRBJ1-1, with a tentative D call TRBD1 (6 bases). Germline V gene lookup returns CDR1 GTSNPN and CDR2 SVGIG (reference sequence). V lost 4 bases and J 0 bases, leaving 9 bases between the germline ends. The CDR3 is 13 amino acids. The CDR3 sequence is CAWTGALNTEAFF. The DNA for the CDR3 is TGTGCCTGGACAGGGGCCTTGAACACTGAAGCTTTCTTT.

A remark on this clone: The sample carries other DNA sequences with the same CDR3. The chain employs TRBV2 and TRBJ2-1, with 11 bases matching TRBD2. This CDR3 contains 13 residues. J was trimmed by 5 bases and V by 10 bases; bases with no gene match: 4. Germline values: CDR1 SNHLY, CDR2 FYNNEI. The CDR3 coding sequence is TGTGCCACAAGACTAGCGGGGAACAATGAGCAGTTCTTC. It encodes CATRLAGNNEQFF.

The CDR3 loop is CASSASGGSDTDTQYF. The CDR3 DNA sequence: TGTGCCAGCAGCGCCAGCGGGGGGAGCGACACAGATACGCAGTATTTT. J is TRBJ2-3 and V is TRBV9; TRBD2 matches at 9 bases. This CDR3 spans 16 amino acids. The V gene end was trimmed by 3 bases and the J gene end by 2 bases; junction bases not matched to a gene: 7. Germline V lookup: CDR1 SGDLS, CDR2 YYNGEE.

DNA of the CDR3: TGTGCCAGCAGTGAAAGAAGTAGCGGGGGAGGAAATGAGCAGTTCTTC. This encodes CASSERSSGGGNEQFF. The chain recombines TRBV2 with TRBJ2-1; 9 positions agree with TRBD2. Germline V CDR1 and CDR2: SNHLY, FYNNEI. The CDR3 totals 16 residues. V lost 2 bases and J lost 7; bases outside the gene matches: 9.

The V and J genes are TRBV5-1 and TRBJ2-7; possible D gene TRBD2, 6 bases. The CDR3 extends over 15 amino acids. Germline V gene data show CDR1 as SGHRS and CDR2 as YFSETQ. The V gene lost 3 bases and the J gene lost 0 bases, with 13 bases spanning the gap. Written as DNA, the CDR3 is TGCGCCAGCAGCTCCAACGGGGGTAGCTCCTACGAGCAGTACTTC. Its translation is CASSSNGGSSYEQYF.

V usage is TRBV6-5 and J usage is TRBJ1-6, with 9 bases fitting TRBD1. The germline V gene encodes CDR1 MNHEY and CDR2 SVGAGI. The V segment lost 9 bases and the J segment 5 bases; nucleotides outside the gene matches: 5. This CDR3 spans 14 amino acids. The CDR3 DNA reads as TGTGCCAGTAAACAGGGGGCTCATAATTCACCCCTCCACTTT. This sequence encodes CASKQGAHNSPLHF.

The rearrangement links TRBV5-1 to TRBJ1-6; D possibly corresponds to TRBD1 (5 bases). Germline CDR1 and CDR2: SGHRS and YFSETQ. V was pared by 4 bases and J by 0 bases, with 14 bases between. The CDR3 runs 17 residues. The CDR3 nucleotides read TGCGCCAGCAGCCCGGGACCTTCGAGCTCCTATAATTCACCCCTCCACTTT. It translates to CASSPGPSSSYNSPLHF.

The chain combines TRBV18 with TRBJ2-3; unclear D gene. The germline V gene encodes CDR1 KGHSH and CDR2 LQKENI. V dropped 2 bases and J dropped 2 bases, with 5 bases sitting between them. The CDR3 is made up of 13 amino acids. CDR3 in DNA: TGTGCCAGCTCACCAGGAACCACAGATACGCAGTATTTT. Translation gives CASSPGTTDTQYF.